A few counts support the clone carrying this T cell receptor (beta chain). Antigen: not known. This sample is drawn from a study of T cells in Graves' hyperthyroidism and ophthalmopathy. Study-wide results and caveats: Ophthalmopathy got predicted by the model a median roughly six months before its onset.

Amplified TCR beta CDR3 regions derived from RNA transcripts. Using the HTBI primer set, a first-round RT-PCR was run on the TCR CDR3. Each CDR3 protein gets one entry after TCRdb re-called the multiplex PCR reads with MiXCR. There are about 520,000 distinct CDR3 sequences in the sample; around a quarter occur only once, and around 11% lies in the top ten. The length of the CDR3 is 16 residues. V lost 4 bases and J 4 bases, leaving 19 bases between the germline ends. CDR1 SNHLY and CDR2 FYNNEI come from the germline V gene. The gene calls are TRBV2 and TRBJ1-2; TRBD1 is a possible D gene (5 bases). This TCR was recovered from a woman in her 30s with Graves' ophthalmopathy. Sequenced input: blood. CDR3 sequence: CASSVLGTESFYGYTF. The CDR3 DNA sequence: TGTGCCAGCAGTGTACTGGGGACTGAAAGTTTCTATGGCTACACCTTC.